Below, 28 T cell receptor beta chains from the same sample are listed, as sequenced in a study of shared clonotypes between healthy human individuals (dated by TCRdb to between 2020 and 2021). Library generation was performed with the immunoSEQ multiplex PCR assay. Imported from immuneACCESS, the table was reduced by TCRdb to in-frame sequences with V and J called. These copies leave out some clones; in studies compared against another copy, an unresolved V gene accounts for under half, and the cause of the remainder is not known. The sample includes 2 million or so clones, with 85% to 95% observed a single time. The top ten clones comprise under 0.15% of the sample. The sample was naive CD4+ T cells sorted from blood. Explained via the paper, the cell subset or site label denotes: CD45RA+ positively selected. These receptors were collected from a young man in good health.

The rearrangement joins TRBV6-5 to TRBJ2-1, with 9 bases aligning to TRBD2. Trimming removed 0 bases from V and 4 bases from J; junction bases left unmatched: 4. The CDR3 is made up of 16 amino acids. Per germline, CDR1 MNHEY and CDR2 SVGAGI. The CDR3 loop is CASSYSTSGRYNEQFF. CDR3 DNA sequence: TGTGCCAGCAGTTACTCGACTAGCGGACGTTACAATGAGCAGTTCTTC.

The V and J genes are TRBV6-1 and TRBJ1-2; 10 nucleotides agree with TRBD1. This CDR3 spans 14 amino acids. The germline CDR1 and CDR2 sequences are MNHNS and SASEGT. The V gene end was trimmed by 5 bases and the J gene end by 4 bases; junction bases not matched to a gene: 4. This CDR3 reads CASSPGTGAYGYTF. The CDR3 DNA sequence: TGTGCCAGCAGTCCCGGGACAGGGGCCTATGGCTACACCTTC.

This sequence joins TRBV5-1 and TRBJ2-7, with D maybe TRBD1 (5 bases). This CDR3 region has 14 residues. Deletions cut 0 bases from V and 5 bases from J, with 12 bases between. Per germline, CDR1 SGHRS and CDR2 YFSETQ. Here the CDR3 reads CASSLEGVYNEQYF. The CDR3 region has the DNA TGCGCCAGCAGCTTGGAAGGGGTCTACAACGAGCAGTACTTC.

This chain uses TRBV5-1 with TRBJ2-6; possibly TRBD1 or TRBD2 for D (5 bases each). CDR3 length equals 16 residues. The V end was cut by 2 bases, the J end by 0 bases, with 9 bases between. Germline V lookup: CDR1 SGHRS, CDR2 YFSETQ. Here the CDR3 DNA reads TGCGCCAGCAGCTTAGGGGACCTCTCTGGGGCCAACGTCCTGACTTTC. Translating gives CASSLGDLSGANVLTF.

The chain joins TRBV4-2 to TRBJ1-2; D is possibly TRBD1 (5 bases). There are 15 residues in the CDR3. Between the trimmed V and J ends, which lost 1 base and 2 bases, there was a span of 11 bases. The germline V gene encodes CDR1 LGHNA and CDR2 YNFKEQ. CDR3 residues: CASSQGAGGNYGYTF. DNA for the CDR3: TGTGCCAGCAGCCAAGGGGCGGGGGGAAACTATGGCTACACCTTC.

The chain has TRBV7-2 and TRBJ2-1; 13 nucleotides align to TRBD2. Germline trimming cut 1 base from V and 9 bases from J; bases unmatched to any gene: 6. The germline CDR1 and CDR2 sequences are SGHTA and FQGNSA. The CDR3 totals 16 residues. CDR3 in amino acids: CASSLGLAGGSGEQFF. CDR3 DNA: TGTGCCAGCAGCTTAGGACTAGCGGGAGGTAGTGGTGAGCAGTTCTTC.

The genes are TRBV19 and TRBJ2-6; TRBD1 matches 7 bases. CDR3 length equals 19 residues. V was clipped by 4 bases and J by 2 bases; unmatched bases: 14. Germline lookup yields CDR1 LNHDA and CDR2 SQIVND (reference sequence). The CDR3 DNA is TGTGCCAGTAGTACCGTACAGGGGATGTTCTTCCCTGGGGCCAACGTCCTGACTTTC. Translating it yields CASSTVQGMFFPGANVLTF.

This clone appeared once. CDR3 DNA: TGCGCCAGCGGTCATAGACACAGGGGGGCAGCTGACGCAGATACGCAGTATTTT. Protein product: CASGHRHRGAADADTQYF. This chain joins TRBV10-1 and TRBJ2-3, with 8 bases lining up with TRBD1. Germline CDR1 and CDR2: WNHNN and SYGVQD (reference sequence). Trimming took 8 bases from V and 4 from J; bases not matched to a gene: 20. The CDR3 is 18 amino acids.

The chain joins TRBV5-1 to TRBJ2-7; 9 bases line up with TRBD2. The V gene's germline CDR1 is SGHRS and CDR2 YFSETQ. J gave up 5 bases and V 2 bases, and 5 bases lay outside the gene matches. The length of the CDR3 is 14 residues. CDR3 sequence: CASSFGGRVDEQYF. CDR3 sequence (DNA): TGCGCCAGCAGCTTTGGCGGGAGGGTGGACGAGCAGTACTTC.

This chain links TRBV27 with TRBJ2-7; 9 nucleotides line up with TRBD1. With 2 bases clipped from V and 0 bases from J, the junction kept 2 bases outside the gene matches. Germline loops: CDR1 MNHEY, CDR2 SMNVEV (reference sequence). This CDR3 has 15 amino acids. The CDR3 bases are TGTGCCAGCAGTTTAAGGGACAGGGTCTCCTACGAGCAGTACTTC. Amino acids: CASSLRDRVSYEQYF.

Turning to this clone: The same CDR3 is also encoded by other DNA sequences in this sample. The V and J genes are TRBV10-3 and TRBJ2-7; D ambiguous. CDR3 length equals 14 residues. The V gene's germline CDR1 is ENHRY and CDR2 SYGVKD. V lost 0 bases and J 2 bases, leaving 8 bases between the germline ends. The chain's CDR3 is CAISESVGPYEQYF. In nucleotides, the CDR3 is TGTGCCATCAGTGAGTCGGTGGGCCCCTACGAGCAGTACTTC.

The chain combines TRBV6-4 with TRBJ2-2; 8 bases line up with TRBD1. This CDR3 is 15 amino acids long. Germline trimming cut 5 bases from V and 1 base from J; bases unmatched to any gene: 3. Germline V gene sequence: CDR1 MRHNA, CDR2 SNTAGT. This CDR3 reads CASSRTGKNTGELFF. The DNA of the CDR3 is TGTGCCAGCAGTAGGACAGGGAAGAACACCGGGGAGCTGTTTTTT.

The chain carries TRBV6-5 and TRBJ1-2; tentatively, D is TRBD1 (6 bases). The CDR3 length is 12 residues. Per germline, CDR1 MNHEY and CDR2 SVGAGI. The V gene lost 6 bases and the J gene lost 8 bases, with 13 bases spanning the gap. Here the CDR3 reads CASSRTAGGYTF. The CDR3 nucleotides are TGTGCCAGCAGCCGGACAGCCGGGGGCTACACCTTC.

The chain combines TRBV9 with TRBJ1-1; D is ambiguous. Looked up from germline, CDR1 is SGDLS and CDR2 is YYNGEE. The CDR3 spans 14 residues. V was pared by 0 bases and J by 5 bases, with 11 bases between. The CDR3 is CASSVAGSVTEAFF. The CDR3 coding sequence is TGTGCCAGCAGCGTAGCGGGTTCTGTGACTGAAGCTTTCTTT.

V usage is TRBV6-5 and J usage is TRBJ1-1, with 10 nucleotides matching TRBD1. The CDR3 covers 16 residues. With V trimmed by 4 bases and J by 5 bases, 10 bases remained unmatched. Looked up from germline, CDR1 is MNHEY and CDR2 is SVGAGI. For the CDR3, the DNA is TGTGCCAGCAGTTGGACAGGGGGTATATCTGGGACTGAAGCTTTCTTT. This translates into CASSWTGGISGTEAFF.

Points on this clone: Other nucleotide sequences in the sample specify the same CDR3. The rearrangement joins TRBV7-2 to TRBJ1-5; D not resolved. Trimming took 5 bases from V and 4 from J, leaving 9 bases between them. The CDR3 extends over 13 amino acids. Germline lookup yields CDR1 SGHTA and CDR2 FQGNSA. The CDR3 is CASSPPGNQPQHF. The CDR3 DNA reads TGTGCCAGCAGCCCGCCCGGGAATCAGCCCCAGCATTTT.

The chain couples TRBV28 to TRBJ2-1; TRBD1 matches at 8 bases. Germline assignment: CDR1 MDHEN and CDR2 SYDVKM. The CDR3 spans 14 residues. The V gene end was trimmed by 6 bases and the J gene end by 3 bases; junction bases not matched to a gene: 4. The CDR3 protein is CASRGTGYYNEQFF. The CDR3 DNA follows: TGTGCCAGCAGAGGGACAGGTTACTACAATGAGCAGTTCTTC.

Comments on this clone: This sample also contains other DNA sequences that code for the same CDR3. The chain is built from TRBV28 and TRBJ1-2, with 9 positions matching TRBD1. Germline V gene lookup returns CDR1 MDHEN and CDR2 SYDVKM. This CDR3 is 14 amino acids long. The V and J ends lost 4 bases and 1 base, in that order; junction bases with no gene match: 1. CDR3 coding DNA: TGTGCCAGCAGTTCGACAGGGGGTAACTATGGCTACACCTTC. Protein: CASSSTGGNYGYTF.

The rearrangement links TRBV20-1 to TRBJ1-1, with D unclear. The CDR3 has 11 residues. Looked up from germline, CDR1 is DFQATT and CDR2 is SNEGSKA (reference sequence). V was trimmed by 7 bases and J by 0 bases, leaving 6 bases between them. The CDR3 nucleotides read TGCAGTGTCCGGGTGAACACTGAAGCTTTCTTT. It encodes CSVRVNTEAFF.

CDR3 protein: CASSPPGTSAYYEQYF. DNA of the CDR3: TGTGCCAGCAGCCCCCCCGGGACTAGCGCCTACTACGAGCAGTACTTC. The V gene is TRBV5-5, the J gene TRBJ2-7; 10 bases align to TRBD2. Trimming removed 4 bases from V and 3 bases from J; junction bases left unmatched: 10. Per the germline V gene, CDR1 is SGHKS and CDR2 is YYEKEE (reference sequence). CDR3 length equals 16 residues.

This clone appeared a few times. This rearrangement joins TRBV6-4 to TRBJ1-2; D possibly corresponds to TRBD1 (6 bases). The CDR3 loop spans 17 amino acids. Germline CDR1 is MRHNA and CDR2 is SNTAGT. The V end was cut by 3 bases, the J end by 8 bases, with 25 bases between. CDR3 nucleotides: TGTGCCAGCAGTGAGTATGTTGGGGGGCGCAGAGGTAAGGGCTACACCTTC. Translated, it gives CASSEYVGGRRGKGYTF.

This chain joins TRBV5-1 and TRBJ1-1, with D hard to call. Trimming took off 4 bases at V and 0 bases at J, with 7 bases between the two ends. This CDR3 comprises 13 residues. The V gene's germline CDR1 is SGHRS and CDR2 YFSETQ. The CDR3 nucleotides are TGCGCCAGCAGCATGACACTGAACACTGAAGCTTTCTTT. It specifies CASSMTLNTEAFF.

The genes are TRBV28 and TRBJ1-3; D is undetermined. Germline V gives CDR1 MDHEN, CDR2 SYDVKM. Trimming left V 8 bases short and J 4 bases short, with 15 bases between. The CDR3 totals 14 residues. The CDR3 spells CASVQSQGGNTIYF. The CDR3 DNA reads TGTGCCAGCGTCCAGAGCCAAGGGGGAAACACCATATATTTT. The whole variable domain, filled in from reference TRBV28 and TRBJ1-3, reads DVKVTQSSRYLVKRTGEKVFLECVQDMDHENMFWYRQDPGLGLRLIYFSYDVKMKEKGDIPEGYSVSREKKERFSLILESASTNQTSMYLCASVQSQGGNTIYFGEGSWLTVV.

The genes are TRBV14 and TRBJ1-6; TRBD1 aligns across 9 bases. Germline V gives CDR1 SGHDN, CDR2 FVKESK. V lost 1 base, J lost 9 bases, and 4 bases stayed unmatched. The CDR3 sequence is 15 residues long. This CDR3 is CASSQARDRVSPLHF. The CDR3 DNA sequence: TGTGCCAGCAGCCAAGCGCGGGACAGGGTTTCACCCCTCCACTTT.

This sequence joins TRBV6-6 and TRBJ2-6; unclear D gene. There are 15 residues in the CDR3. Germline V gives CDR1 MNHNY, CDR2 SVGAGI (reference sequence). The V end lost 2 bases, the J end lost 0 bases, and 5 bases lay between the germline ends. CDR3 nucleotide sequence: TGTGCCAGCAGTTACCGGAGCTCTGGGGCCAACGTCCTGACTTTC. It encodes CASSYRSSGANVLTF.

The chain couples TRBV30 to TRBJ1-5; possibly TRBD1 for D (5 bases). Trimming left V 5 bases short and J 6 bases short, with 14 bases between. This CDR3 has 13 amino acids. Germline V gives CDR1 GTSNPN, CDR2 SVGIG (reference sequence). CDR3 protein: CAWDRDRGQPQHF. The CDR3 DNA reads TGTGCCTGGGACCGAGACAGAGGTCAGCCCCAGCATTTT.

This chain connects TRBV6-1 to TRBJ2-6; D not resolved. The CDR3 sequence is 12 residues long. V was clipped by 3 bases and J by 12 bases, with 9 bases between them. Germline CDR1 MNHNS, CDR2 SASEGT. The CDR3, as DNA: TGTGCCAGCAGTGACTTATTCGTCGTCCTGACTTTC. It specifies CASSDLFVVLTF.

A note on this clone: This CDR3 is also generated by other DNA sequences in the sample. This chain uses TRBV7-2 with TRBJ2-3; 10 bases line up with TRBD2. Trimming took 6 bases from V and 3 from J; bases not matched to a gene: 3. CDR1 is SGHTA, CDR2 FQGNSA, per germline. This CDR3 has 14 amino acids. The CDR3 DNA follows: TGTGCCAGCAGTTTGACTAGCGGGACAGATACGCAGTATTTT. Protein product: CASSLTSGTDTQYF.